This record looks at one T cell receptor beta chain sequence and its context. Its target is not known. V dropped 4 bases and J dropped 6 bases, with 16 bases sitting between them. This CDR3 contains 13 residues. Germline loops: CDR1 SQVTM, CDR2 ANQGSEA. A multiplex PCR was run with 60 Vbeta primers and 13 Jbeta primers. Produced via immunoSEQ multiplex PCR; TCRdb's table is partial and in-frame only. The data show 150,000 to 200,000 clones, with about 80% seen just once and roughly 10% held by the top ten. This sample is part of a study of cytomegalovirus exposure and HLA in healthy donors. About the research overall: Of the donors genotyped, a few hundred in all, 75% to 90% fell in the Caucasian-associated ancestry cluster. The study, taken as a whole, reports: Within a later analysis, the majority of CMV-associated TCR beta chains appeared HLA-restricted. A highly shared variant cluster was judged a likely technical artifact.

V gene TRBV29-1 combines with J gene TRBJ2-7; D perhaps matches TRBD2 (6 bases). Sequencing was carried out using PBMCs. This TCR derives from a man younger than 30 in good health and CMV-seropositive. CDR3 nucleotide sequence: TGCAGCGTTGCCGGCAGGGAGGTGGTCGAGCAGTACTTC. The encoded protein is CSVAGREVVEQYF.